This T cell receptor (beta chain) originates from a study of T cell responses to AZD1222 COVID-19 vaccine. Concerning this clone itself: Its cognate antigen is unknown.

Profiling relied on immunoSEQ multiplex PCR, and the TCRdb table lists in-frame clones only, not all of them. The sample yields 70,000 to 85,000 clones, approximately 90% seen once. Overall study findings and caveats: Clonal diversity was possibly underestimated, and the donors were mostly white British, with more females. Scientists sampled the repertoires only once the peak T cell response had passed. Spike-specific TCRs gained breadth and depth after people received two AZD1222 doses.

The CDR3 spans 14 residues. The V gene lost 7 bases and the J gene lost 4 bases, with 13 bases spanning the gap. Per germline, CDR1 KGHDR and CDR2 SFDVKD. The sample in question was peripheral blood, obtained on day 0 of AZD1222 vaccination. This TCR was sampled from an adult in good health. The V and J genes are TRBV24-1 and TRBJ2-1; possibly TRBD1 or TRBD2 for D (6 bases each). CDR3 DNA: TGTGCCACCAGGGGGGCGGGGAGGTACAATGAGCAGTTCTTC. Residues: CATRGAGRYNEQFF.